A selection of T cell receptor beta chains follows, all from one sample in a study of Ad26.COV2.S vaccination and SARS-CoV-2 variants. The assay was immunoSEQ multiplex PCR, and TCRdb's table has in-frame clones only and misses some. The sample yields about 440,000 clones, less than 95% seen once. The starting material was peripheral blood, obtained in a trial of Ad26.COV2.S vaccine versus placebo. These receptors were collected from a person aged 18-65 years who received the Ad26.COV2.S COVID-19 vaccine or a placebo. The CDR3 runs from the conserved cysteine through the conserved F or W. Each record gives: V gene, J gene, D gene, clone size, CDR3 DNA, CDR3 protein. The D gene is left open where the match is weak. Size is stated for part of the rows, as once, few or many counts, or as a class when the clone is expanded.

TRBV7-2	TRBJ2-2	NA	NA	TGTGCCAGCAGCTTAGGAGGGGCCGGGGAGCTGTTTTTT	CASSLGGAGELFF
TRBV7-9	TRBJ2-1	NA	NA	TGTGCCAGCAGCGGTTCGTACTCCCGCTCCTACAATGAGCAGTTCTTC	CASSGSYSRSYNEQFF
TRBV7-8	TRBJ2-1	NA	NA	TGTGCCAGCAGCTTAGGCCTGGGGTTCAATGAGCAGTTCTTC	CASSLGLGFNEQFF
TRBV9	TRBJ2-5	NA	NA	TGTGCCAGCAGTAACGGGATTCAAGAGACCCAGTACTTC	CASSNGIQETQYF
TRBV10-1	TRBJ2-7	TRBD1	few	TGCGCCAGCAGTGGGGCAGGGGGTACCTACGAGCAGTACTTC	CASSGAGGTYEQYF
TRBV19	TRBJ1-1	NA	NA	TGTGCCAGTAGTATGCAGAAGAACACTGAAGCTTTCTTT	CASSMQKNTEAFF
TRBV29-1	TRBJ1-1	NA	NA	TGCAGCGCTGTATACGGGACTGAAGCTTTCTTT	CSAVYGTEAFF
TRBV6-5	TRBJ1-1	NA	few	TGTGCCAGCAGTTACTCGAGACACATGAACACTGAAGCTTTCTTT	CASSYSRHMNTEAFF
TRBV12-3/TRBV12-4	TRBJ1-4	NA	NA	TGTGCCAGCAGGGGGGACGGGAATGAAAAACTGTTTTTT	CASRGDGNEKLFF
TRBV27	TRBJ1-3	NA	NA	TGTGCCAGCAGTTTATCCGTTCCGGGACACTCTGGAAACACCATATATTTT	CASSLSVPGHSGNTIYF
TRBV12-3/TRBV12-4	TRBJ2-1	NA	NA	TGTGCCAGCAGTTTTCGCAATGAGCAGTTCTTC	CASSFRNEQFF
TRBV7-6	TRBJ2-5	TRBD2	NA	TGTGCCAGCAGCTTAGTGGCTAGCGGACAAGAGACCCAGTACTTC	CASSLVASGQETQYF
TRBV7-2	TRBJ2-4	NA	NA	TGTGCCAGCAGCTTAGGCAGCGGGGCCAAAAACATTCAGTACTTC	CASSLGSGAKNIQYF
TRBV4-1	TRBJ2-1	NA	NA	TGCGCCAGCAGCCAATGGGACCGCCACCGGAATGAGCAGTTCTTC	CASSQWDRHRNEQFF
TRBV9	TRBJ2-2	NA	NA	TGTGCCAGCAGTGCTCTTGGGGTCACCGGGGAGCTGTTTTTT	CASSALGVTGELFF